These T cell receptor beta chains were read from a single sample in a study of blood T cell repertoires in COVID-19. The protocol was immunoSEQ multiplex PCR, while the TCRdb copy is restricted to in-frame clones and leaves out a portion. The data contain 80,000 to 100,000 clones, 81% of them singletons. Source material: peripheral blood. These receptors originate from a man aged 55 to 70 with acute or convalescent COVID-19. CDR3s include the opening cysteine and the closing phenylalanine or tryptophan. D genes are given only for firm matches. The size entry is marked missing in some rows and otherwise reads once, few, many or a size class.

once,NA,TRBJ2-3,TRBV5-6,CASSYLNEDTQYF,TGTGCCAGCAGCTACCTAAATGAGGATACGCAGTATTTT
NA,NA,TRBJ1-2,TRBV7-9,CASSLGGTLNYGYTF,TGTGCCAGCAGCTTAGGCGGCACGCTGAACTATGGCTACACCTTC
NA,TRBD1,TRBJ2-3,TRBV7-2,CASSSGTGSTDTQYF,TGTGCCAGCAGCTCCGGGACAGGGTCCACAGATACGCAGTATTTT
NA,NA,TRBJ2-7,TRBV3-1/TRBV3-2,CASSQDERWISYEQYF,TGTGCCAGCAGCCAAGATGAGCGGTGGATCTCCTACGAGCAGTACTTC
NA,NA,TRBJ2-1,TRBV19,CASSLDTTSSYNEQFF,TGTGCCAGTAGCCTTGACACCACGAGCTCCTACAATGAGCAGTTCTTC
NA,TRBD2,TRBJ2-3,TRBV7-2,CASSLSQAGGTDTQYF,TGTGCCAGCAGCTTATCACAAGCGGGAGGGACAGATACGCAGTATTTT
NA,TRBD2,TRBJ2-2,TRBV28,CASSRTGLAGGSNTGELFF,TGTGCCAGCAGTCGGACAGGACTAGCGGGAGGGTCGAACACCGGGGAGCTGTTTTTT
NA,TRBD1,TRBJ2-3,TRBV11-2,CASSLYRGSGSTDTQYF,TGTGCCAGCAGCTTATACAGGGGCTCCGGCAGCACAGATACGCAGTATTTT
NA,TRBD1,TRBJ1-2,TRBV20-1,CSAQGANGYTF,TGCAGTGCTCAGGGGGCCAATGGCTACACCTTC
NA,TRBD2,TRBJ2-5,TRBV11-3,CASSSGLAGGEETQYF,TGTGCCAGCAGCTCGGGACTAGCGGGGGGAGAAGAGACCCAGTACTTC
once,TRBD2,TRBJ2-7,TRBV6-5,CASRLLLAGNYEQYF,TGTGCCAGCAGACTCCTACTAGCGGGGAACTACGAGCAGTACTTC